Here is one TCR beta chain with its context. Clones were sequenced by immunoSEQ multiplex PCR, and TCRdb holds only the in-frame ones, with some missing. The sample yields around 71,000 clones, approximately 89% seen once. The germline V gene has CDR1 SGHAT and CDR2 FQNNGV. V lost 5 bases and J lost 2, with 19 bases in between. This CDR3 spans 16 amino acids. The data belong to a study of control samples from healthy donors and cancer patients. Material for sequencing was PBMCs. V is TRBV11-2 and J is TRBJ2-7, with D possibly TRBD2 on 6 matching bases. This clonotype originated in a woman aged 45-60 years with head and neck cancer. Here the CDR3 reads CASSPTGGSTTYEQYF. The CDR3 DNA follows: TGTGCCAGCAGCCCGACCGGAGGGTCTACTACCTACGAGCAGTACTTC.